Presented here are 21 T cell receptor beta chains from one specimen sequenced in a study of control samples from healthy donors and cancer patients. Generated by immunoSEQ multiplex PCR, the TCRdb table keeps only in-frame clones and is missing some. The profile shows some 71,000 clones, more than 75% of them singletons. The specimen was PBMCs. These receptors were obtained from a woman aged 45-60 years with head and neck cancer.

The chain employs TRBV3-1 (or the pseudogene TRBV3-2) and TRBJ2-5; 8 positions match TRBD2. Germline CDR1 and CDR2: LGHDT and YNNKEL (reference sequence). V shed 1 base and J 3 bases; nucleotides not matched to a gene: 16. The CDR3 is 19 amino acids. For the CDR3, the DNA is TGTGCCAGCAGCCAAGGTGGCGGGGGGCGTTCGGTTTTGAAAGAGACCCAGTACTTC. Protein sequence: CASSQGGGGRSVLKETQYF.

V gene TRBV7-9 combines with J gene TRBJ1-6; unclear D gene. Germline loops: CDR1 SEHNR, CDR2 FQNEAQ (reference sequence). The CDR3 spans 12 residues. The germline V and J ends were trimmed by 6 bases and 7 bases, with 7 bases remaining between them. In nucleotides, the CDR3 is TGTGCCAGCAGGGGGTTGAATTCACCCCTCCACTTT. Its translation is CASRGLNSPLHF. The full variable domain, in which reference TRBV7-9 and TRBJ1-6 provide the parts outside the CDR3, is DTGVSQNPRHKITKRGQNVTFRCDPISEHNRLYWYRQTLGQGPEFLTYFQNEAQLEKSRLLSDRFSAERPKGSFSTLEIQRTEQGDSAMYLCASRGLNSPLHFGNGTRLTVT.

With regard to this clone: The identical CDR3 is also encoded by other nucleotide sequences in the sample. CDR3 region: CASIIRPGRVDYEQYF. The CDR3 DNA follows: TGTGCCAGCATCATTAGACCGGGACGGGTAGACTATGAGCAGTACTTC. The chain employs TRBV2 and TRBJ2-7; D might be TRBD1 or TRBD2, each matching 5 bases. V lost 7 bases to trimming and J lost 7 bases, with 26 bases between them. The V gene's germline CDR1 is SNHLY and CDR2 FYNNEI. CDR3 length: 16 residues.

The genes are TRBV7-9 and TRBJ1-1; a possible D gene is TRBD1 (5 bases). CDR1 is SEHNR, CDR2 FQNEAQ, per germline (reference sequence). Trimming left V 5 bases short and J 3 bases short, with 19 bases between. The CDR3 is 16 amino acids. In nucleotides, the CDR3 is TGTGCCAGCAGCCCACGTGCGGGGCGGGAGGACACTGAAGCTTTCTTT. Protein sequence: CASSPRAGREDTEAFF.

This clone was picked up one time. The rearrangement links TRBV5-8 to TRBJ2-2, with TRBD1 identical over 7 bases. Per germline, CDR1 SGHTS and CDR2 YDEGEE. The CDR3 consists of 13 residues. The V and J ends lost 6 bases and 7 bases, in that order; junction bases with no gene match: 6. The CDR3 spells CASTRGQGGELFF. DNA for the CDR3: TGTGCCAGCACAAGGGGGCAAGGCGGGGAGCTGTTTTTT.

The chain employs TRBV29-1 and TRBJ2-3; D unclear. V was clipped by 4 bases and J by 5 bases, with 10 bases between them. Germline V CDR1 and CDR2: SQVTM, ANQGSEA. This CDR3 comprises 12 residues. CDR3 in DNA: TGCAGCGTTGCTCTGGTACAAGATACGCAGTATTTT. Residues: CSVALVQDTQYF.

CDR3 amino acids: CASSEQGESVAFF. CDR3 coding DNA: TGTGCCAGCAGTGAGCAGGGGGAAAGCGTAGCTTTCTTT. This chain connects TRBV6-1 to TRBJ1-1; 7 nucleotides line up with TRBD1. The CDR3 length is 13 residues. Unmatched junction bases numbered 8, after V lost 3 bases and J lost 10 bases. Germline lookup yields CDR1 MNHNS and CDR2 SASEGT.

The chain links TRBV7-2 to TRBJ1-5; the match to TRBD1 covers 10 bases. With V trimmed by 3 bases and J by 6 bases, 2 bases remained unmatched. The CDR3 has 14 amino acids. CDR1 is SGHTA, CDR2 FQGNSA, per germline. CDR3 region: CASSLDRGAQPQHF. DNA of the CDR3: TGTGCCAGCAGCTTGGACAGGGGGGCTCAGCCCCAGCATTTT.

This chain connects TRBV6-5 to TRBJ2-7; D might be TRBD1 or TRBD2, each matching 5 bases. The V end lost 6 bases, the J end lost 5 bases, and 17 bases lay between the germline ends. The CDR3 totals 14 residues. Germline assignment: CDR1 MNHEY and CDR2 SVGAGI. The CDR3 nucleotides are TGTGCCAGCAGACCCTCAATCGGGGACCACGAGCAGTACTTC. It translates to CASRPSIGDHEQYF.

The chain uses TRBV11-2 and TRBJ1-1; D perhaps matches TRBD1 (6 bases). The CDR3 has 14 amino acids. Germline loops: CDR1 SGHAT, CDR2 FQNNGV. Trimming shortened V by 2 bases and J by 5 bases, and 12 bases separated the two germline ends. CDR3 coding DNA: TGTGCCAGCAGCTTATATCAGGGGAGGACTGAAGCTTTCTTT. Translation gives CASSLYQGRTEAFF.

The chain combines TRBV29-1 with TRBJ1-2; 7 nucleotides agree with TRBD1. The germline gives CDR1 SQVTM, CDR2 ANQGSEA. The CDR3 loop spans 12 amino acids. The CDR3 loop is CSTPGQLYGYTF. CDR3 in DNA: TGCAGTACCCCGGGACAGCTCTATGGCTACACCTTC.

The V and J genes are TRBV7-9 and TRBJ2-3; 11 nucleotides agree with TRBD2. CDR3 size: 17 residues. V lost 4 bases, J lost 3 bases, and 9 bases stayed unmatched. In germline, CDR1 is SEHNR, CDR2 FQNEAQ (reference sequence). CDR3 residues: CASSSRTSGGRTDTQYF. The CDR3 DNA sequence: TGTGCCAGCAGCTCGAGAACTAGCGGGGGTAGGACAGATACGCAGTATTTT.

J is TRBJ1-1 and V is TRBV11-2, with D possibly being TRBD1 (6 bases). Deletions cut 5 bases from V and 3 bases from J, with 22 bases between. Germline V lookup: CDR1 SGHAT, CDR2 FQNNGV. This CDR3 contains 17 residues. CDR3 in DNA: TGTGCCAGCAGCCCCTACCTTGTCACAGGGAAGGACACTGAAGCTTTCTTT. Translated, it gives CASSPYLVTGKDTEAFF.

The chain's CDR3 is CASSPPGDTGELFF. The CDR3 DNA sequence: TGCGCCAGCAGCCCACCGGGCGACACCGGGGAGCTGTTTTTT. The chain joins TRBV4-3 to TRBJ2-2; D unresolved. Trimming took 4 bases from V and 3 from J, leaving 9 bases between them. Germline values: CDR1 LGHNA, CDR2 YSLEER. This CDR3 has 14 amino acids.

The V and J genes are TRBV3-1 (or the pseudogene TRBV3-2) and TRBJ1-5; 7 bases align to TRBD1. The trim removed 1 base at V and 7 bases at J, leaving 7 bases unmatched. Germline V gene data show CDR1 as LGHDT and CDR2 as YNNKEL (reference sequence). CDR3 size: 15 residues. CDR3 DNA: TGTGCCAGCAGCCAAGGGGCCGACAGGGCCCAGCCCCAGCATTTT. It yields the protein CASSQGADRAQPQHF.

This chain connects TRBV27 to TRBJ1-1; D ambiguous. V lost 2 bases and J 7 bases, leaving 11 bases between the germline ends. The V gene's germline CDR1 is MNHEY and CDR2 SMNVEV (reference sequence). The CDR3 is 13 residues long. This CDR3 reads CASSLGSGIEAFF. CDR3 DNA: TGTGCCAGCAGTTTAGGTTCGGGCATTGAAGCTTTCTTT.

This chain joins TRBV30 and TRBJ2-1; D gene uncertain. The CDR3 length is 11 residues. Germline V lookup: CDR1 GTSNPN, CDR2 SVGIG (reference sequence). Trimming pared 1 base from V and 3 bases from J, leaving 1 base between. The CDR3 bases are TGTGCCTGGAGTGACTACAATGAGCAGTTCTTC. Translated, it gives CAWSDYNEQFF.

The chain has TRBV5-1 and TRBJ2-3, with TRBD1 matching over 7 bases. The CDR3 covers 16 residues. Per germline, CDR1 SGHRS and CDR2 YFSETQ. V lost 1 base to trimming and J lost 0 bases; unmatched junction nucleotides: 5. DNA for the CDR3: TGCGCCAGCAGCTTGTCCGGGACAGTTAGCACAGATACGCAGTATTTT. Its protein product is CASSLSGTVSTDTQYF.

V gene TRBV5-4 combines with J gene TRBJ2-1, with D maybe TRBD2 (6 bases). CDR1 and CDR2 from the germline V gene are SGHNT and YYREEE (reference sequence). With 0 bases removed from V and 10 bases from J, the gap between germline ends came to 14 bases. The CDR3 totals 14 residues. CDR3 DNA: TGTGCCAGCAGCTTGGCCCGGCGGGGCCGCGAGCAGTTCTTC. This gives the protein CASSLARRGREQFF.

The gene calls are TRBV29-1 and TRBJ1-4; D call uncertain. The germline gives CDR1 SQVTM, CDR2 ANQGSEA. This CDR3 spans 14 amino acids. Trimming took 4 bases from V and 7 from J, leaving 16 bases between them. The CDR3: CSVAPGYSGEKLFF. The CDR3 region has the DNA TGCAGCGTTGCCCCCGGGTACAGCGGTGAAAAACTGTTTTTT.

The sample holds a few counts of this clone. This chain uses TRBV19 with TRBJ2-1; 9 nucleotides line up with TRBD2. The V and J ends lost 4 bases and 5 bases, in that order; junction bases with no gene match: 3. Germline assignment: CDR1 LNHDA and CDR2 SQIVND (reference sequence). The CDR3 is 14 amino acids. CDR3 sequence: CASSSGGAHNEQFF. The DNA of the CDR3 is TGTGCCAGTAGTAGCGGGGGGGCCCACAATGAGCAGTTCTTC.